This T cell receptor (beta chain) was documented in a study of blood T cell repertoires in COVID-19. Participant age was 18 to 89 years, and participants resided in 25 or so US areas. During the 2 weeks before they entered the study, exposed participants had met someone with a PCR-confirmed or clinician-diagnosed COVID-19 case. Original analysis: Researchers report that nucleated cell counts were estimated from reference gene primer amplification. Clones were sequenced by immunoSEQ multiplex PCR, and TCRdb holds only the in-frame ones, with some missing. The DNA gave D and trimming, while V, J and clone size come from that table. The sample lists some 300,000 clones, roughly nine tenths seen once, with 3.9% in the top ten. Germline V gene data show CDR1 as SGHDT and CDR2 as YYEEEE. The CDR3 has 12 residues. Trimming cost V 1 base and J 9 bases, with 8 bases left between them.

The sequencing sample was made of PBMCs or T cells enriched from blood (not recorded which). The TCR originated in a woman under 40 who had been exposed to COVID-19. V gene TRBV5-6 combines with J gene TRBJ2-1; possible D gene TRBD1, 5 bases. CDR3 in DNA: TGTGCCAGCAGCTTGAAAAGGGGTGAGCAGTTCTTC. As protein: CASSLKRGEQFF.